A single sample is the source of the 10 T cell receptor beta chains below, sequenced in a study of T cell changes during pregnancy in multiple sclerosis. Sequenced by immunoSEQ multiplex PCR; TCRdb stores in-frame clones only, minus some. Found here are about 41,000 clones, roughly 91% of them singletons; the top ten hold 9% to 10%. This sample comprised CD8+ T cells from peripheral blood mononuclear cells, obtained in the first trimester of pregnancy. The receptor set was obtained from a female donor with multiple sclerosis, enrolled in a pregnancy study.

V usage is TRBV2 and J usage is TRBJ2-5; D gene unclear. CDR1 is SNHLY, CDR2 FYNNEI, per germline. The CDR3 is 13 amino acids. V shed 3 bases and J shed 0 bases, with 5 bases lying between them. The CDR3: CASSDEDQETQYF. In DNA, the CDR3 is TGTGCCAGCAGTGACGAGGACCAAGAGACCCAGTACTTC.

The CDR3 is CASSRQGIFRNTEAFF. CDR3 nucleotide sequence: TGTGCCAGCAGCCGCCAGGGGATTTTTCGGAACACTGAAGCTTTCTTT. The chain combines TRBV5-8 with TRBJ1-1, with D perhaps TRBD1 (6 bases). The CDR3 is 16 residues long. Germline loops: CDR1 SGHTS, CDR2 YDEGEE. V was cut by 4 bases and J by 1 base, with 17 bases left in between.

The chain is built from TRBV29-1 and TRBJ2-7; 10 nucleotides match TRBD2. This CDR3 is built from 14 residues. Germline V CDR1 and CDR2: SQVTM, ANQGSEA. The trim removed 4 bases at V and 3 bases at J, leaving 6 bases unmatched. The CDR3 loop reads CSVVGASGGYEQYF. The CDR3 DNA reads TGCAGCGTTGTCGGGGCTAGCGGGGGCTACGAGCAGTACTTC.

A remark on this clone: Germline is not matched at one junction end, which may reflect a read error. The rearrangement joins TRBV5-4 to TRBJ2-7; the D gene is possibly TRBD2 (6 bases). The CDR3 is 16 residues long. Germline CDR1 and CDR2: SGHNT and YYREEE (reference sequence). CDR3 sequence (DNA): TGTGCCAGCAGCTTGGCGGAGGGGTCGGCCTCCAACGAGCAGTACTTC. Encoded protein: CASSLAEGSASNEQYF.

This sequence joins TRBV27 and TRBJ2-7; D may be TRBD1 (6 bases). This CDR3 is 14 amino acids long. Trimming took off 2 bases at V and 2 bases at J, with 10 bases between the two ends. The germline V gene encodes CDR1 MNHEY and CDR2 SMNVEV (reference sequence). In DNA form, the CDR3 reads TGTGCCAGCAGTTTAGGCGCAGGGGCCTACGAGCAGTACTTC. Translated, it gives CASSLGAGAYEQYF.

The chain carries TRBV6-5 and TRBJ2-7; TRBD2 aligns across 9 bases. The V and J ends lost 2 bases and 6 bases, in that order; junction bases with no gene match: 8. This CDR3 region has 15 residues. Germline CDR1 and CDR2: MNHEY and SVGAGI. CDR3 protein: CASSYGLAGASEQYF. CDR3 in DNA: TGTGCCAGCAGTTACGGTTTAGCGGGAGCTTCCGAGCAGTACTTC.

The chain links TRBV6-5 to TRBJ2-1, with 10 bases lining up with TRBD1. CDR3 length: 15 residues. Germline lookup yields CDR1 MNHEY and CDR2 SVGAGI. V gave up 4 bases and J gave up 7 bases; unmatched junction bases: 7. The CDR3 DNA is TGTGCCAGCAGTTTGGGACAGGGGAAGGGGAATGAGCAGTTCTTC. Translating gives CASSLGQGKGNEQFF.

The chain recombines TRBV4-2 with TRBJ2-5, with TRBD2 as a possible D gene (7 bases). This CDR3 region has 17 residues. The germline V and J ends were trimmed by 4 bases and 2 bases, with 20 bases remaining between them. The germline CDR1 and CDR2 sequences are LGHNA and YNFKEQ. CDR3 nucleotides: TGTGCCAGCAGCCCCTTCCTTTTGGGGGGGGCACAAGAGACCCAGTACTTC. This gives the protein CASSPFLLGGAQETQYF.

V gene TRBV5-4 combines with J gene TRBJ2-3, with D possibly matching TRBD1 (5 bases). Germline assignment: CDR1 SGHNT and CDR2 YYREEE (reference sequence). The CDR3 has 15 residues. The V gene lost 5 bases and the J gene lost 2 bases, with 15 bases spanning the gap. The CDR3 DNA sequence: TGTGCCAGCAGGTTTCAGGGCGGAGCCACAGATACGCAGTATTTT. Protein: CASRFQGGATDTQYF.

V gene TRBV13 combines with J gene TRBJ1-1, with 9 bases lining up with TRBD1. The germline CDR1 and CDR2 sequences are PRHDT and FYEKMQ (reference sequence). The junction had 5 bases not matched to a gene; V was cut back by 4 bases and J by 5 bases. The CDR3 extends over 14 amino acids. The CDR3, as DNA: TGTGCCAGCAGCTACGGGACAGGGAGGACTGAAGCTTTCTTT. Translated, it gives CASSYGTGRTEAFF.